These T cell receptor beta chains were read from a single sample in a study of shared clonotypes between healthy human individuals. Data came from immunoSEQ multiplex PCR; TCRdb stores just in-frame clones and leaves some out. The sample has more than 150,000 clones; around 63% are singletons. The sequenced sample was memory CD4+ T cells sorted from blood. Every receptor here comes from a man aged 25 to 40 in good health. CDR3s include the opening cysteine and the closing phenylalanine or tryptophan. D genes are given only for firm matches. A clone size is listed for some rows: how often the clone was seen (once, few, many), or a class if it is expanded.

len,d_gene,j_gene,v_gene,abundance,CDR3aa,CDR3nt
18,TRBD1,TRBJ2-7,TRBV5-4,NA,CASATLDRDRGLSYEQYF,TGTGCCAGCGCAACACTCGACCGGGACAGGGGGCTTTCCTACGAGCAGTACTTC
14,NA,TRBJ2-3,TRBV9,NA,CASSVVDFSDTQYF,TGTGCCAGCAGCGTAGTCGACTTTTCAGATACGCAGTATTTT
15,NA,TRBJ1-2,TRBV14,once,CASSQGGAANYGYTF,TGTGCCAGCAGCCAAGGAGGGGCAGCGAACTATGGCTACACCTTC
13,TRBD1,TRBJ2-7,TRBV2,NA,CASSNRGQHEQYF,TGTGCCAGCAGTAACAGGGGGCAACACGAGCAGTACTTC
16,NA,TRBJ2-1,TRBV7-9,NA,CASSLGGGRRGNEQFF,TGTGCCAGCAGCCTCGGGGGCGGGAGAAGGGGCAATGAGCAGTTCTTC
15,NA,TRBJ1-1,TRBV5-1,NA,CASSLGSSVNTEAFF,TGCGCCAGCAGCTTGGGCTCGTCGGTGAACACTGAAGCTTTCTTT
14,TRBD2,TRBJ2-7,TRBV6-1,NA,CASSGRQREVEQYF,TGTGCCAGCAGCGGACGCCAGCGGGAGGTGGAGCAGTACTTC
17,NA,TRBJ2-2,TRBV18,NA,CASSPQAPGSGTGELFF,TGTGCCAGCTCACCACAAGCCCCGGGAAGCGGCACCGGGGAGCTGTTTTTT
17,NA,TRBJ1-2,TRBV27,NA,CASSFFQGTGLNYGYTF,TGTGCCAGCAGTTTCTTCCAGGGGACCGGACTTAACTATGGCTACACCTTC
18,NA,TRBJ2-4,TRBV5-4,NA,CASSRLNLRQPTKNIQYF,TGTGCCAGCAGCCGACTTAACCTTAGACAGCCAACCAAAAACATTCAGTACTTC
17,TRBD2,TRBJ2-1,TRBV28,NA,CASSTGLAGTGYNEQFF,TGTGCCAGCAGTACGGGACTAGCGGGGACCGGGTACAATGAGCAGTTCTTC
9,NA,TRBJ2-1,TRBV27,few,CASSSEQFF,TGTGCCAGCAGTTCTGAGCAGTTCTTC
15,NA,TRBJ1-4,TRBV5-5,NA,CASAPGQGKYEKLFF,TGTGCCAGCGCCCCCGGGCAGGGGAAGTATGAAAAACTGTTTTTT
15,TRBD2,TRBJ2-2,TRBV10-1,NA,CASSESGRALGELFF,TGCGCCAGCAGTGAGTCCGGGAGGGCCCTCGGGGAGCTGTTTTTT
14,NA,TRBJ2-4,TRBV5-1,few,CASSSGAAKNIQYF,TGCGCCAGCAGCTCGGGTGCAGCCAAAAACATTCAGTACTTC
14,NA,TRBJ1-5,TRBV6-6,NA,CASSYSGINQPQHF,TGTGCCAGCAGTTACTCCGGGATCAATCAGCCCCAGCATTTT
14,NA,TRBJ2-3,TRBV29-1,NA,CSARTGTSTDTQYF,TGCAGCGCCCGAACCGGGACTAGCACAGATACGCAGTATTTT
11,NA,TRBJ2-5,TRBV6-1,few,CASSTVETQYF,TGTGCCAGCAGTACGGTCGAGACCCAGTACTTC
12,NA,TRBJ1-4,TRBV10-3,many,CAISESDEKLFF,TGTGCCATCAGTGAGTCCGATGAAAAACTGTTTTTT
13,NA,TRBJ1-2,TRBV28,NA,CASSFGAGYGYTF,TGTGCCAGCAGTTTTGGGGCGGGGTATGGCTACACCTTC
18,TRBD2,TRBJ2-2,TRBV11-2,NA,CASSLVVPSGTNTGELFF,TGTGCCAGCAGCTTAGTAGTTCCTAGCGGGACGAACACCGGGGAGCTGTTTTTT
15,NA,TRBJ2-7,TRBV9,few,CASSPEARYSYEQYF,TGTGCCAGCAGCCCAGAGGCCAGGTACTCCTACGAGCAGTACTTC